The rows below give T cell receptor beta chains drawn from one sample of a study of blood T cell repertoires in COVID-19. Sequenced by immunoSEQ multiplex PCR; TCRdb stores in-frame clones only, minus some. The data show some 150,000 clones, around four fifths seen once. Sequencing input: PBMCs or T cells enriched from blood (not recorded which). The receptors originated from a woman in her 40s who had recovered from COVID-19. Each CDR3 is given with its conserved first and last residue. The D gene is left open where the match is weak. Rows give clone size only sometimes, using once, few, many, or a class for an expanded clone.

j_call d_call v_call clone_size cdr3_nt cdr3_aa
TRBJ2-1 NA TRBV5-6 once TGTGCCAGCAGCTTGTATACCTACAATGAGCAGTTCTTC CASSLYTYNEQFF
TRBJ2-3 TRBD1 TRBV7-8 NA TGTGCCAGCAGCTTAACAGGGGGAGATACGCAGTATTTT CASSLTGGDTQYF
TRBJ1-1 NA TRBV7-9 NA TGTGCCAGCAGCTCGGGGACAACGAACACTGAAGCTTTCTTT CASSSGTTNTEAFF
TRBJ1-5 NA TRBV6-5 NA TGTGCCAGCAGCCAGGGACTGAGCGGCGATCAGCCCCAGCATTTT CASSQGLSGDQPQHF
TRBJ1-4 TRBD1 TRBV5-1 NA TGCGCCAGCAGCCCCGACAGGGGAGATGAAAAACTGTTTTTT CASSPDRGDEKLFF
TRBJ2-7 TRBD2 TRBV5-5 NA TGTGCCAGCAGCTGGCGGGAGGGTTCCTACGAGCAGTACTTC CASSWREGSYEQYF
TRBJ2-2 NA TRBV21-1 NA TGTGCCAGGGATACAGGGGGCCTGAACACCGGGGAGCTGTTTTTT CARDTGGLNTGELFF
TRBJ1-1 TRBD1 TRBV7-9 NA TGTGCCAGCAGCCGCGCCACAGGGGACACTGAAGCTTTCTTT CASSRATGDTEAFF
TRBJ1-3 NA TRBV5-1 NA TGCGCCAGCAGCAGGGAAACAGGGCCTAATGGAAACACCATATATTTT CASSRETGPNGNTIYF
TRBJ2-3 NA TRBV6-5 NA TGTGCCAGCAGAGAGGGGGTCTCTCCCACAGATACGCAGTATTTT CASREGVSPTDTQYF
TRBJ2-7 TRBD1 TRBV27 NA TGTGCCAGCAGTTTATCGGAATGGGACAGTCCGAAATCCTCCTACGAGCAGTACTTC CASSLSEWDSPKSSYEQYF
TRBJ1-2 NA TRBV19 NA TGTGCCAGTAATACAGGTTGGGCTGGCTACACCTTC CASNTGWAGYTF
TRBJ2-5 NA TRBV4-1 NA TGCGCCAGCAGCCAAATAATGCAAGAGACCCAGTACTTC CASSQIMQETQYF
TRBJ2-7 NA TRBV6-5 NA TGTGCCAGCAGTCAGCAAAGCGGTGAACGGGGCGAGCAGTACTTC CASSQQSGERGEQYF
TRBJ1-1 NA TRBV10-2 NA TGCGCCAGCAGTGTATCAGGGCCAACCGAAGCTTTCTTT CASSVSGPTEAFF
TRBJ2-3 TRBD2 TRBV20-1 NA TGCAGTGCTAGTCCTAGCGGGAGGGCATCAGATACGCAGTATTTT CSASPSGRASDTQYF
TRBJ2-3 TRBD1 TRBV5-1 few TGCGCCAGCAGCCAAGGGACAGGGGGTGCCACAGATACGCAGTATTTT CASSQGTGGATDTQYF
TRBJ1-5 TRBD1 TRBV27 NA TGTGCCAGCAGTTTGGGTAGGGGGCCCAATCAGCCCCAGCATTTT CASSLGRGPNQPQHF
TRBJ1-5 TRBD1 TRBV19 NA TGTGCCAGTAGTGCCCGACAGGGGAATCAGCCCCAGCATTTT CASSARQGNQPQHF
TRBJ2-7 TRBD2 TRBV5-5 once TGTGCCAGCAGCTTGGGACTAGCGGGAGATCTCTACGAGCAGTACTTC CASSLGLAGDLYEQYF
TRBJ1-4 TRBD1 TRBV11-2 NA TGTGCCAGCAGCTTAGGTACAGGGGCACCTAATGAAAAACTGTTTTTT CASSLGTGAPNEKLFF
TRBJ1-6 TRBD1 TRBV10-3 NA TGTGCCTGTGGGACAGACCCGGCAAATTCACCCCTCCACTTT CACGTDPANSPLHF
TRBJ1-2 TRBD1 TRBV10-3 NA TGTGCCATCAGTGAGAACAGGGGGATCAACTATGGCTACACCTTC CAISENRGINYGYTF
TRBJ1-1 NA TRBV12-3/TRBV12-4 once TGTGCCAGCACGTACAGCAGAAACACTGAAGCTTTCTTT CASTYSRNTEAFF
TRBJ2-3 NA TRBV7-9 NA TGTGCCAGCAGCTACGACACACCCGAGGATACGCAGTATTTT CASSYDTPEDTQYF
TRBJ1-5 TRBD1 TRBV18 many TGTGCCAGCTCAGACAGGGATCAGCCCCAGCATTTT CASSDRDQPQHF
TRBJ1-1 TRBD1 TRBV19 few TGTGCCAGTAGAATGGACAGGGGCGTGAACACTGAAGCTTTCTTT CASRMDRGVNTEAFF
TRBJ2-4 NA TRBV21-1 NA TGTGCCAGCAGCACCCGGTTTGAGACAGGGTCGGACATTCAGTACTTC CASSTRFETGSDIQYF
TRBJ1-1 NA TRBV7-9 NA TGTGCCAGCAGCTCCTCAGGGTTTGAGCGGGCGATGAACACTGAAGCTTTCTTT CASSSSGFERAMNTEAFF
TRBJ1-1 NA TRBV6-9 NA TGTGCCAGCAGTTACGGGGAGTCTGAAGCTTTCTTT CASSYGESEAFF
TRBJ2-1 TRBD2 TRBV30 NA TGTGCCTGGAGTCCGGGGGGGGTCGATGAGCAGTTCTTC CAWSPGGVDEQFF
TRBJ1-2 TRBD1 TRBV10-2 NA TGCGCCAGCAGTGAGCGACAGGGTGGCTACACCTTC CASSERQGGYTF
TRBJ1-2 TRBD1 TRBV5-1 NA TGCGCCAGCAGCGAAGGGACAGTACCCAACTATGGCTACACCTTC CASSEGTVPNYGYTF
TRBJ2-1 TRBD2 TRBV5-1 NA TGCGCCAGCAGCTTGTCTAGCGGGGGACACAATGAGCAGTTCTTC CASSLSSGGHNEQFF
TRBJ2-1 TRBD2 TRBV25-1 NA TGTGCCAGCAGTGAACCCCTAGCGGGGAATAATGAGCAGTTCTTC CASSEPLAGNNEQFF
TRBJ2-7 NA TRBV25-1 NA TGTGCCAGCAGTGAGTCTGGGGGCAGGAGCTACGAGCAGTACTTC CASSESGGRSYEQYF
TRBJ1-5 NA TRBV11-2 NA TGTGCCAGCAGCTTAGGGCACAATCAGCCCCAGCATTTT CASSLGHNQPQHF
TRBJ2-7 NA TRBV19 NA TGTGCCAGTAGTATAGGGGGGCAGCCCTCCTACGAGCAGTACTTC CASSIGGQPSYEQYF
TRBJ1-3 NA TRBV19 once TGTGCCAGTAGATTACAGGGTGGCCCTCGTGGAAACACCATATATTTT CASRLQGGPRGNTIYF
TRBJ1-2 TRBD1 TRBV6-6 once TGTGCCATTTGGGACAGGGACCTATATGGCTACACCTTC CAIWDRDLYGYTF
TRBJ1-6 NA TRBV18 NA TGTGCCAGCTCACCCAGGGGCGCCTGGGGTAATTCACCCCTCCACTTT CASSPRGAWGNSPLHF
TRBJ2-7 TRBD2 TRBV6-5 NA TGTGCCAGCGGACTAGCGGGGGGCCAGGACGAGCAGTACTTC CASGLAGGQDEQYF
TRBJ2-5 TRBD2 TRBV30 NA TGTGCCTGGACTTGGGGGGGCCAAGAGACCCAGTACTTC CAWTWGGQETQYF
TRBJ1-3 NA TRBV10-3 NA TGTGCCATCAGTGAGGGACAAATCTCTGGAAACACCATATATTTT CAISEGQISGNTIYF
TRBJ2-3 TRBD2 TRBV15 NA TGTGCCACCAGCTCTAAGGGAGCGGGGGGCGGGGATACGCAGTATTTT CATSSKGAGGGDTQYF
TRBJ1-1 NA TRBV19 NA TGTGCCAGTAGCAGGGGCTATCCCGCCAAGAACACTGAAGCTTTCTTT CASSRGYPAKNTEAFF
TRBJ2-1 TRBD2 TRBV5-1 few TGCGCCAGCAGCTCTACTAGCGGGATTGGGAATGAGCAGTTCTTC CASSSTSGIGNEQFF
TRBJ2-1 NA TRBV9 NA TGTGCCAGCAGCGTAGGGGGAGGTAATGAGCAGTTCTTC CASSVGGGNEQFF
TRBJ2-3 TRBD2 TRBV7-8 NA TGTGCCAGCAGCCCCGGGACTAGTAGGACAGATACGCAGTATTTT CASSPGTSRTDTQYF
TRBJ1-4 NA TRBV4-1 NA TGCGCCAGCAGCCAAGGGGCCTCGGGGACTAATGAAAAACTGTTTTTT CASSQGASGTNEKLFF
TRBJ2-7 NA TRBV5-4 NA TGTGCCAGCAGCACACAGGGAGTCATCGGTTACGAGCAGTACTTC CASSTQGVIGYEQYF
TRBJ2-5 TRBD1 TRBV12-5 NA TGTGCTAGTGGTCTTAACTCCGGGACAGGGTGGGAGACCCAGTACTTC CASGLNSGTGWETQYF
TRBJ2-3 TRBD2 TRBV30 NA TGTGCCGGTATTAGCGGGGGCACAGATACGCAGTATTTT CAGISGGTDTQYF